This entry describes one T cell receptor beta chain. Its antigen is unknown. Using immunoSEQ multiplex PCR, the repertoire was profiled, and TCRdb retains in-frame clones only, with some absent. The table records about 21,000 clones, 78% of them present only once. Germline V CDR1 and CDR2: ENHRY, SYGVKD. The V end lost 6 bases, the J end lost 5 bases, and 17 bases lay between the germline ends. The CDR3 consists of 15 residues. This record comes from a study of CD4 T cells in relation to SARS-CoV-2 and coronaviruses. Unexposed donor CD4+ T cells date from about 2010-2019, before the COVID-19 pandemic. CD4+ T cells were isolated from the cells after around 9 days of culture. Unexposed-donor CD4+ T cells were probed with SARS-CoV-2 S/N and four cold-coronavirus spikes, cells permitting.

This sequence joins TRBV10-3 and TRBJ2-1; D is unclear. The sequenced sample was CD4+ T cells from PBMCs, cultured in vitro. This TCR was sampled from a human donor in good health. CDR3 coding DNA: TGTGCCATCAGCGTAGGTAAGACTGAGAACAATGAGCAGTTCTTC. The encoded protein is CAISVGKTENNEQFF.